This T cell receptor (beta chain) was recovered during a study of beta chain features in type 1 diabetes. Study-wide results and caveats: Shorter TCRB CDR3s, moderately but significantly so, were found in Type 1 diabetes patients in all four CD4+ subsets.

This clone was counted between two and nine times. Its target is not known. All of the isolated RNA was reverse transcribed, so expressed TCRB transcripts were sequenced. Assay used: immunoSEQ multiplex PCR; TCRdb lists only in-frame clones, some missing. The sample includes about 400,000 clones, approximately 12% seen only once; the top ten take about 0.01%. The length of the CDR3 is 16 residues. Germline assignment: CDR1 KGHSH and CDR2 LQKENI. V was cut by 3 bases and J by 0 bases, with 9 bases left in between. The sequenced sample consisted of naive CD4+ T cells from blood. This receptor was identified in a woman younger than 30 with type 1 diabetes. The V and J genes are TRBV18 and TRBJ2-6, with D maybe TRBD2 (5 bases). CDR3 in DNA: TGTGCCAGCTCACCGTTTGAGGGCTCTGGGGCCAACGTCCTGACTTTC. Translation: CASSPFEGSGANVLTF.